One T cell receptor (beta chain) is described in this entry. The data stem from a study of T cell responses to AZD1222 COVID-19 vaccine. The V segment lost 4 bases and the J segment 9 bases; nucleotides outside the gene matches: 2. The V gene's germline CDR1 is KGHSY and CDR2 FQNENV. The length of the CDR3 is 11 residues. Produced via immunoSEQ multiplex PCR; TCRdb's table is partial and in-frame only. Altogether approximately 90,000 clones are present, roughly 87% being singletons, with the ten largest covering over 2%. The input for sequencing was peripheral blood, taken on day 0 of AZD1222 vaccination. The V call is TRBV16, the J call TRBJ2-7; 8 bases match TRBD2. This TCR was recovered from an adult in good health. Here the CDR3 reads CASSLSGGQYF. For the CDR3, the DNA is TGTGCCAGCAGCCTCAGCGGGGGGCAGTACTTC.